This T cell receptor (beta chain) was documented in a study of cytomegalovirus exposure and HLA in healthy donors. Study-level results: The number of N-insertions in an Asian-associated ancestry cluster was reportedly below the 666-donor mean in a later analysis. As a later analysis revealed, the rate of TCR association differed by HLA locus, with DRB1 most and HLA-C fewest.

60 Vbeta and 13 Jbeta primers were used in PCR. Produced via immunoSEQ multiplex PCR; TCRdb's table is partial and in-frame only. The sample shows approximately 80,000 clones, 70% to 75% of them seen only once. This CDR3 is 17 amino acids long. Germline V gene data show CDR1 as SGHRS and CDR2 as YFSETQ. V shed 2 bases, J shed 0 bases, and the junction held 3 bases outside the gene matches. In the case of this clone: Its antigen is unidentified.

The gene calls are TRBV5-1 and TRBJ2-6, with 9 bases fitting TRBD1. Material for sequencing was PBMCs. The source of this sequence is a man aged 55 to 70 in good health and CMV-seronegative. The CDR3 loop reads CASSFDRGGSGANVLTF. The CDR3 coding sequence is TGCGCCAGCAGCTTTGACAGGGGGGGCTCTGGGGCCAACGTCCTGACTTTC.